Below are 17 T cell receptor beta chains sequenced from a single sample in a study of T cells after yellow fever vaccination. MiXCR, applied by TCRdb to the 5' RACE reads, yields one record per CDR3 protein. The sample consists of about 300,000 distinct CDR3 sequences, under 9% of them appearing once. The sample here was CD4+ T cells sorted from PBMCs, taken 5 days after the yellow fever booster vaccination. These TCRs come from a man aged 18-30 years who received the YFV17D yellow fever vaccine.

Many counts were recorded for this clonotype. The CDR3 loop reads CASSAGQGAPGNQPQHF. The DNA for the CDR3 is TGTGCCAGCTCCGCGGGACAGGGGGCGCCGGGCAATCAGCCCCAGCATTTT. The chain joins TRBV7-8 to TRBJ1-5, with 12 bases matching TRBD1. The V gene end was trimmed by 8 bases and the J gene end by 2 bases; junction bases not matched to a gene: 10. The CDR3 is 17 amino acids. Germline CDR1 reads SGHVS; CDR2 reads FQNEAQ.

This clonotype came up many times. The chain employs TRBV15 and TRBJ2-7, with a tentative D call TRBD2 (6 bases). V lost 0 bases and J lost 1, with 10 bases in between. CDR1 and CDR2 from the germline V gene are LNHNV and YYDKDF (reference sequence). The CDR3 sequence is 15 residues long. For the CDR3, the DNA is TGTGCCACCAGCAGAGATGGGGGGTTATCCTACGAGCAGTACTTC. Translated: CATSRDGGLSYEQYF.

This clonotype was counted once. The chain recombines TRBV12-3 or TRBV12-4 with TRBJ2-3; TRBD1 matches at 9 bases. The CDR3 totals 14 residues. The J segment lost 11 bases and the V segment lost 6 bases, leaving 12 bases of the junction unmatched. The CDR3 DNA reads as TGTGCCAGCAGGTGGACAGGGGCCGTATTCAGGCAGTATTTT. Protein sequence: CASRWTGAVFRQYF.

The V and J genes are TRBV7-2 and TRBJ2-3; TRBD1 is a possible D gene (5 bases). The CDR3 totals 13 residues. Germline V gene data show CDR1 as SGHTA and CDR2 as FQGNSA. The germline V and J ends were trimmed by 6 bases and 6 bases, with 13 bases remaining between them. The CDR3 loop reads CASSYQGSDTQYF. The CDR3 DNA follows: TGTGCCAGCAGTTACCAGGGTTCCGATACGCAGTATTTT.

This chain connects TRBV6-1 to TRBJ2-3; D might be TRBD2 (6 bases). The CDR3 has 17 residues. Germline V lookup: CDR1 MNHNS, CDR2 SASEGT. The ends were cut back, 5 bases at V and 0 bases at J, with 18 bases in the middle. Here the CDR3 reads CASSHRGEAVSTDTQYF. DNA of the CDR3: TGTGCCAGCAGTCACCGCGGGGAGGCAGTGAGCACAGATACGCAGTATTTT.

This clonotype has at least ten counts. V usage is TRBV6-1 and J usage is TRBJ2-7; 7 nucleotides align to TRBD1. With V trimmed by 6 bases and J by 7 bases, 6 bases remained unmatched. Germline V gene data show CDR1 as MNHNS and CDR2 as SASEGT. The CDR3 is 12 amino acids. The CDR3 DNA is TGTGCCAGCAGCTCGACAGGGAGAGAGCAGTACGTC. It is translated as CASSSTGREQYV.

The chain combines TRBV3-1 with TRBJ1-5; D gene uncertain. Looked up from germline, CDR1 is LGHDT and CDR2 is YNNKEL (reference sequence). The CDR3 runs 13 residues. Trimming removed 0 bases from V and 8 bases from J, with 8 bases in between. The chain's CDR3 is CASSQDIQKPQHF. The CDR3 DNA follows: TGTGCCAGCAGCCAAGATATTCAGAAGCCCCAGCATTTT.

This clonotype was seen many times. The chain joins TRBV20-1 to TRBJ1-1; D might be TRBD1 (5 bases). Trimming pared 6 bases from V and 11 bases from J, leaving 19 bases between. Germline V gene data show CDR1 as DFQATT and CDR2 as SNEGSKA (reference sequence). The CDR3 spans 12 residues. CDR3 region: CSARGAERSAFF. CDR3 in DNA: TGCAGTGCCCGTGGGGCGGAGAGGTCGGCTTTCTTT.

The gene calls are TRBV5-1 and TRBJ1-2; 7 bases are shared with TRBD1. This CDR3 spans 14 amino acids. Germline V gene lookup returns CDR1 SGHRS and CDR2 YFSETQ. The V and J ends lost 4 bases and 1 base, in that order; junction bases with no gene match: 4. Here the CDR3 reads CASSPGQLNYGYTF. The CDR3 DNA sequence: TGCGCCAGCAGCCCGGGACAGCTTAACTATGGCTACACCTTC.

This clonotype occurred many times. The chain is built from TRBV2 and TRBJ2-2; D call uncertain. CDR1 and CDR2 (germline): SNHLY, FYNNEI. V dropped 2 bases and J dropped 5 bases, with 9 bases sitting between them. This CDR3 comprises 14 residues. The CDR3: CASSESGVTGELFF. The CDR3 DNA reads TGTGCCAGCAGTGAAAGTGGGGTTACCGGGGAGCTGTTTTTT.

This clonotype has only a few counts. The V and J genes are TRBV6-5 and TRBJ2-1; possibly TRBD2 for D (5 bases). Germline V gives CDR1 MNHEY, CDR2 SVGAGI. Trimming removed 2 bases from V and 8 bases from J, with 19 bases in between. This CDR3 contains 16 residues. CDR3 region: CASSYQHEPSRDEQFF. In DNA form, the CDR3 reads TGTGCCAGCAGTTACCAACATGAACCTTCGAGGGATGAGCAGTTCTTC.

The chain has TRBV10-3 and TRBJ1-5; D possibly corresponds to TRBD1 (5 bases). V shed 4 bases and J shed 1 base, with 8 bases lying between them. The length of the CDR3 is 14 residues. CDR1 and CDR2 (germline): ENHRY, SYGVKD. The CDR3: CAISGTRSNQPQHF. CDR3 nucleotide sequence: TGTGCCATCAGTGGGACACGAAGCAATCAGCCCCAGCATTTT.

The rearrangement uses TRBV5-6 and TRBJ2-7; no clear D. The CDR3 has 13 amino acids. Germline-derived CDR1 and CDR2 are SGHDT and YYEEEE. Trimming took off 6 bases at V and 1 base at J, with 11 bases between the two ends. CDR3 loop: CASTPLGSYEQYF. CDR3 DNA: TGTGCCAGCACCCCGCTGGGGTCCTACGAGCAGTACTTC.

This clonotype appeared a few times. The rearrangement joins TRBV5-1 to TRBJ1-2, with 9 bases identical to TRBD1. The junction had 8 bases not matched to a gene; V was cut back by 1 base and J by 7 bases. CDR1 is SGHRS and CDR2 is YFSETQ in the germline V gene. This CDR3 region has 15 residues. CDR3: CASSLRKGQGSGYTF. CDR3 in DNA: TGCGCCAGCAGCTTGAGGAAGGGACAGGGCAGTGGCTACACCTTC.

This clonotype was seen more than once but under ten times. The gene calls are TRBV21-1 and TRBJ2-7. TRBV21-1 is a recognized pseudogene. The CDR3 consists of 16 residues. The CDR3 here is CASSKSHHTPSYEQYV. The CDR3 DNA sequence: TGTGCCAGCAGCAAAAGTCATCACACACCCTCCTACGAGCAGTACGTC.

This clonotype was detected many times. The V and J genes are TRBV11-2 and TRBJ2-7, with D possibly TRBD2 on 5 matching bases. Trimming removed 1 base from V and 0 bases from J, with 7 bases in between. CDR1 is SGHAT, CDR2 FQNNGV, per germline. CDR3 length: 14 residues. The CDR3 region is CASSLVRGSYEQYF. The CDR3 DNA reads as TGTGCCAGCAGCTTAGTCCGGGGCTCCTACGAGCAGTACTTC.

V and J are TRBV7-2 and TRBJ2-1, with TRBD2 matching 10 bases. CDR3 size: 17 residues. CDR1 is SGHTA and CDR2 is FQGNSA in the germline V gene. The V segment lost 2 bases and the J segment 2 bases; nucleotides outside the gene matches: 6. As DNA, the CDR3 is TGTGCCAGCAGCTTACCCGAGAGCGGGGGGGCCTACAATGAGCAGTTCTTC. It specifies CASSLPESGGAYNEQFF.